This T cell receptor (beta chain) was captured in a study of identical twins. All donors were healthy Caucasians. Overall study findings and caveats: Beta clonotypes that were abundant in cord blood contained fewer insertions, a pattern absent from memory repertoires.

MiXCR, applied by TCRdb to the 5' RACE reads, yields one record per CDR3 protein. The sample consists of 1.5 million to 2 million distinct CDR3 sequences, 25% to 35% of them appearing once. V dropped 3 bases and J dropped 3 bases, with 11 bases sitting between them. This CDR3 has 15 residues. Looked up from germline, CDR1 is LGHNA and CDR2 is YNFKEQ. For this clonotype: Its antigen is unidentified.

This chain joins TRBV4-2 and TRBJ2-2, with unresolved D. The source of this sequence is a newborn girl in good health. Sequenced material: cord blood. CDR3 loop: CASSQVVGYTGELFF. The CDR3 DNA follows: TGTGCCAGCAGCCAGGTTGTCGGGTACACCGGGGAGCTGTTTTTT.